This T cell receptor beta chain was observed in a study of shared clonotypes between healthy human individuals. Across the whole study: Aged 18 to 49, the donors were a couple of women and a few men. General observations from the study: Sampling covered nothing but blood. Tissue TCR repertoires likely differ from those found in blood. Rarefaction curves obtained for sorted subsets showed sequencing incomplete despite large depth.

Concerning this clone itself: The antigen is unknown.

Subsets obtained from CD4+ cells comprised CD45RA+ naive and CD45RA-negative memory cells. Only in-frame clones appear in the TCRdb table, and some are missing; sequencing was by immunoSEQ multiplex PCR. The sample lists about 2 million clones, around 95% occurring once. Per germline, CDR1 MNHNS and CDR2 SASEGT. CDR3 length equals 15 residues. Trimming stripped 4 bases from V and 0 bases from J, with 10 bases between. The sequence was obtained from a man aged 18 to 29 in good health. The chain recombines TRBV6-1 with TRBJ1-5; TRBD1 might be the D (5 bases). Sequenced: naive CD4+ T cells sorted from blood. Subset here: CD45RA+ positively selected. The CDR3 coding sequence is TGTGCCAGCAGTGGCCGACAGTATAGCAATCAGCCCCAGCATTTT. Translating gives CASSGRQYSNQPQHF.